Shown below are 12 T cell receptor beta chains from a single sample sequenced in a study of blood T cell repertoires in COVID-19. Some clones are missing from TCRdb's copy, which holds only in-frame ones; the method was immunoSEQ multiplex PCR. The sample lists about 76,000 clones, around 83% occurring once. The sample taken for sequencing was peripheral blood. The receptors come from a human donor in a cohort sampled during active COVID-19.

The J gene is TRBJ1-3, the V gene TRBV2; D may be TRBD1 (6 bases). The germline CDR1 and CDR2 sequences are SNHLY and FYNNEI. V was cut by 6 bases and J by 0 bases, with 12 bases left in between. CDR3 length: 15 residues. The CDR3 DNA reads TGTGCCAGCAGAGGGGGTCGCCTCTCTGGAAACACCATATATTTT. The encoded protein is CASRGGRLSGNTIYF.

The chain has TRBV4-1 and TRBJ2-3; D might be TRBD2 (6 bases). V lost 1 base to trimming and J lost 6 bases, with 11 bases between them. Germline loops: CDR1 MGHRA, CDR2 YSYEKL. The CDR3 length is 14 residues. The CDR3 nucleotides read TGCGCCAGCAGCCAAGTTTCTGGGGGGGATACGCAGTATTTT. This gives the protein CASSQVSGGDTQYF.

A remark on this clone: The sample carries other DNA sequences with the same CDR3. V gene TRBV18 combines with J gene TRBJ1-1; D might be TRBD1 (5 bases). Trimming stripped 2 bases from V and 3 bases from J, with 10 bases between. The CDR3 is made up of 14 amino acids. Germline lookup yields CDR1 KGHSH and CDR2 LQKENI. In nucleotides, the CDR3 is TGTGCCAGCTCACCATTGCGGGGGGACACTGAAGCTTTCTTT. Its translation is CASSPLRGDTEAFF.

This clone was seen only once. The gene calls are TRBV5-1 and TRBJ1-1, with 7 bases lining up with TRBD1. There are 13 residues in the CDR3. The trim removed 5 bases at V and 4 bases at J, leaving 5 bases unmatched. Germline assignment: CDR1 SGHRS and CDR2 YFSETQ. CDR3 protein: CASSNRGFTEAFF. CDR3 sequence (DNA): TGCGCCAGCAGTAACAGGGGTTTCACTGAAGCTTTCTTT.

The V gene is TRBV5-1, the J gene TRBJ1-4; D not certain. CDR1 SGHRS and CDR2 YFSETQ come from the germline V gene. V lost 4 bases, J lost 4 bases, and 14 bases lay in between. This CDR3 has 15 residues. CDR3 nucleotides: TGCGCCAGCAGCCCTCAGCGGGGAAATAATGAAAAACTGTTTTTT. Its translation is CASSPQRGNNEKLFF.

This clone was seen once. This rearrangement joins TRBV5-4 to TRBJ2-3, with D possibly matching TRBD1 (5 bases). V was shortened by 5 bases and J by 2 bases, with 18 bases between the two germline ends. The CDR3 has 16 residues. Germline CDR1 is SGHNT and CDR2 is YYREEE (reference sequence). DNA for the CDR3: TGTGCCAGCAGTTACGAACTTGACAGACCCACAGATACGCAGTATTTT. Its protein is CASSYELDRPTDTQYF.

The V and J genes are TRBV5-4 and TRBJ2-3; TRBD2 is a possible D gene (7 bases). The CDR3 loop spans 15 amino acids. Per the germline V gene, CDR1 is SGHNT and CDR2 is YYREEE (reference sequence). The ends were cut back, 0 bases at V and 3 bases at J, with 11 bases in the middle. As DNA, the CDR3 is TGTGCCAGCAGCTTGGGGGGGGGCCAAACAGATACGCAGTATTTT. It codes for CASSLGGGQTDTQYF.

The V gene is TRBV5-5, the J gene TRBJ1-1, with 8 bases fitting TRBD1. The CDR3 sequence is 15 residues long. Germline CDR1 SGHKS, CDR2 YYEKEE (reference sequence). V trimming: 2 bases; J trimming: 3 bases; junction bases outside the gene matches: 6. The CDR3 reads CASSFAGTGYTEAFF. The CDR3 bases are TGTGCCAGCAGCTTCGCCGGGACAGGTTACACTGAAGCTTTCTTT. Looking up the rest from reference TRBV5-5 and TRBJ1-1 gives the full variable domain: DAGVTQSPTHLIKTRGQQVTLRCSPISGHKSVSWYQQVLGQGPQFIFQYYEKEERGRGNFPDRFSARQFPNYSSELNVNALLLGDSALYLCASSFAGTGYTEAFFGQGTRLTVV.

The chain is built from TRBV7-2 and TRBJ1-4; D is unclear. Germline V gives CDR1 SGHTA, CDR2 FQGNSA. The CDR3 loop spans 14 amino acids. V dropped 1 base and J dropped 4 bases, with 7 bases sitting between them. DNA for the CDR3: TGTGCCAGCAGCTTAGACAGTATTAATGAAAAACTGTTTTTT. Protein sequence: CASSLDSINEKLFF.

This chain connects TRBV2 to TRBJ2-4; D may be TRBD1 (6 bases). Trimming took off 6 bases at V and 6 bases at J, with 12 bases between the two ends. CDR1 and CDR2 from the germline V gene are SNHLY and FYNNEI. The CDR3 totals 13 residues. The CDR3 nucleotides are TGTGCCAGCAGAGAGGACAGAACAAACATTCAGTACTTC. Translating gives CASREDRTNIQYF.

The chain recombines TRBV5-1 with TRBJ1-2, with a possible D match to TRBD1 (5 bases). From germline, CDR1 is SGHRS and CDR2 YFSETQ. The CDR3 runs to 13 residues. Trimming stripped 6 bases from V and 7 bases from J, with 16 bases between. The CDR3 bases are TGCGCCAGCACGCTGTTGCAGGGCGGTGGCTACACCTTC. Protein product: CASTLLQGGGYTF.

This CDR3 is CATLDRVKGSRAFF. DNA for the CDR3: TGTGCCACCTTAGACAGGGTCAAAGGCTCGAGGGCTTTCTTT. The chain recombines TRBV10-3 with TRBJ1-1; 7 bases fit TRBD1. V gave up 10 bases and J gave up 11 bases; unmatched junction bases: 19. From germline, CDR1 is ENHRY and CDR2 SYGVKD. This CDR3 spans 14 amino acids.